Included here is one T cell receptor (beta chain) sequence, with context. Antigen specificity is unknown. TCRdb reprocessed the RT-PCR reads via MiXCR and lists one record per CDR3 protein. The data show around 790,000 distinct CDR3 sequences, 21% seen once. The germline gives CDR1 MNHEY, CDR2 SVGEGT. This CDR3 has 15 residues. The V end was cut by 4 bases, the J end by 3 bases, with 15 bases between. The data derive from a study of response to subunit inactivated influenza vaccine. Study-level results: T cells newly recruited by each seasonal influenza vaccination are few, the authors suggested.

The chain uses TRBV6-2 or TRBV6-3 and TRBJ2-5; TRBD2 might be the D (5 bases). The clonotype originates from a man aged 50-60 years who received an inactivated influenza vaccine. The specimen was PBMCs from blood, collected less than 6 days after vaccination. The CDR3: CASSWVPGSEETQYF. CDR3 sequence (DNA): TGTGCCAGCAGTTGGGTTCCGGGATCCGAAGAGACCCAGTACTTC.